The 3 T cell receptor beta chains below come from one sample, sequenced in a study of OX40 agonist ivuxolimab in advanced cancers. Only in-frame clones appear in the TCRdb table, and some are missing; sequencing was by immunoSEQ multiplex PCR. The sample has fewer than 95,000 clones, more than 80% seen once; the top ten hold over 0.4%. The material was CD4+ or CD8+ T cells sorted from blood, obtained in a trial of the OX40 agonist ivuxolimab. The origin of the receptors is an adult with an advanced solid tumor such as melanoma, head and neck, liver or kidney cancer.

The chain couples TRBV7-6 to TRBJ2-2; D ambiguous. V was clipped by 10 bases and J by 5 bases, with 14 bases between them. Looked up from germline, CDR1 is SGHVS and CDR2 is FNYEAQ. The CDR3 totals 13 residues. CDR3 loop: CANGRITTGELFF. The CDR3 region has the DNA TGTGCCAACGGACGCATTACTACCGGGGAGCTGTTTTTT.

The chain employs TRBV21-1 and TRBJ1-1. TRBV21-1 is noted as a pseudogene. CDR3 size: 11 residues. CDR3 in amino acids: CASSNDTEAFF. The CDR3 DNA is TGTGCCAGCAGCAATGACACTGAAGCTTTCTTT.

This clone was counted a single time. This chain joins TRBV5-6 and TRBJ2-3; D is uncertain. V lost 1 base and J 6 bases, leaving 12 bases between the germline ends. The CDR3 extends over 14 amino acids. Germline CDR1 is SGHDT and CDR2 is YYEEEE. In DNA form, the CDR3 reads TGTGCCAGCAGCTTGTGGGCAGCTACGGATACGCAGTATTTT. The encoded protein is CASSLWAATDTQYF.